Included here is one T cell receptor beta chain sequence, with context. These data come from a study of shared clonotypes between healthy human individuals. The V gene lost 1 base and the J gene lost 0 bases, with 7 bases spanning the gap. Per the germline V gene, CDR1 is GTSNPN and CDR2 is SVGIG (reference sequence). The CDR3 covers 13 residues. Naivety among CD8 cells was defined by CD45RO negativity and positive CCR7 selection, thereby excluding terminally differentiated effector memory CD45RA+ cells. Data came from immunoSEQ multiplex PCR; TCRdb stores just in-frame clones and leaves some out. The sample lists around 2.1 million clones, 93% occurring once.

The sequenced sample consisted of naive CD8+ T cells from PBMCs. The chain recombines TRBV30 with TRBJ2-7; the D is unclear. This sequence was found in a man between 18 and 29 years old in good health. Some clones in this sample may be carry-over from other donors' samples. Here the CDR3 DNA reads TGTGCCTGGAGTGGGGCAGGCTCCTACGAGCAGTACTTC. Translated: CAWSGAGSYEQYF.